The 21 T cell receptor beta chains below come from one sample, sequenced in a study of cytomegalovirus exposure and HLA in healthy donors. This table comes from immunoSEQ multiplex PCR, and its TCRdb copy is limited to in-frame clones, with some not included. The sample has 200,000 to 250,000 clones, 80% to 85% seen once. Sequenced: PBMCs. The receptors come from a woman aged 30 to 39 in good health and CMV-seropositive.

The chain uses TRBV30 and TRBJ2-7; D perhaps matches TRBD2 (5 bases). There are 13 residues in the CDR3. V shed 6 bases and J shed 4 bases, with 16 bases lying between them. CDR1 and CDR2 (germline): GTSNPN, SVGIG (reference sequence). CDR3 sequence reads: CACQLDSEYEQYF. DNA for the CDR3: TGTGCCTGCCAACTAGACTCTGAGTACGAGCAGTACTTC.

The rearrangement uses TRBV5-1 and TRBJ2-2; weak D call: TRBD2 (5 bases). The CDR3 loop spans 14 amino acids. Looked up from germline, CDR1 is SGHRS and CDR2 is YFSETQ. Trimming shortened V by 1 base and J by 7 bases, and 11 bases separated the two germline ends. CDR3 amino acids: CASSLTSPGGELFF. The DNA for the CDR3 is TGCGCCAGCAGCTTGACTAGTCCAGGCGGGGAGCTGTTTTTT. The variable domain in full, completed from reference TRBV5-1 and TRBJ2-2, reads KAGVTQTPRYLIKTRGQQVTLSCSPISGHRSVSWYQQTPGQGLQFLFEYFSETQRNKGNFPGRFSGRQFSNSRSEMNVSTLELGDSALYLCASSLTSPGGELFFGEGSRLTVL.

This clone was observed once. This rearrangement joins TRBV2 to TRBJ2-7; perhaps TRBD2 as D (6 bases). V was trimmed by 1 base and J by 2 bases, leaving 6 bases between them. Germline V CDR1 and CDR2: SNHLY, FYNNEI. The CDR3 is 13 amino acids. In DNA form, the CDR3 reads TGTGCCAGCAGTGAAGGGGAGGCCTACGAGCAGTACTTC. Translated, it gives CASSEGEAYEQYF.

The genes are TRBV4-1 and TRBJ1-5; 9 nucleotides match TRBD1. V lost 0 bases and J lost 2; bases outside the gene matches: 8. There are 18 residues in the CDR3. Per the germline V gene, CDR1 is MGHRA and CDR2 is YSYEKL. CDR3 amino acids: CASSQDPTGGVGNQPQHF. CDR3 nucleotides: TGCGCCAGCAGCCAAGACCCCACAGGGGGCGTCGGCAATCAGCCCCAGCATTTT.

The gene calls are TRBV6-4 and TRBJ2-3; 8 nucleotides line up with TRBD1. Germline lookup yields CDR1 MRHNA and CDR2 SNTAGT. J gave up 3 bases and V 3 bases, and 11 bases lay outside the gene matches. This CDR3 has 17 amino acids. The CDR3 DNA reads TGTGCCAGCAGTGAATGCAAGGACAGGGTTGTAACAGATACGCAGTATTTT. Translation gives CASSECKDRVVTDTQYF.

This chain links TRBV6-1 with TRBJ2-7; D unclear. The CDR3 sequence is 13 residues long. The germline gives CDR1 MNHNS, CDR2 SASEGT. With 4 bases removed from V and 0 bases from J, the gap between germline ends came to 7 bases. The CDR3 loop reads CASSVESSYEQYF. Written as DNA, the CDR3 is TGTGCCAGCAGTGTGGAGAGCTCCTACGAGCAGTACTTC.

The chain joins TRBV5-6 to TRBJ1-3; D gene uncertain. This CDR3 contains 15 residues. V shed 2 bases and J shed 0 bases, with 9 bases lying between them. Looked up from germline, CDR1 is SGHDT and CDR2 is YYEEEE. CDR3 sequence: CASSLGMLSGNTIYF. The CDR3 nucleotides are TGTGCCAGCAGCTTAGGTATGCTCTCTGGAAACACCATATATTTT.

This rearrangement joins TRBV28 to TRBJ1-1; D unclear. Trimming left V 6 bases short and J 4 bases short, with 9 bases between. The CDR3 loop spans 12 amino acids. Germline assignment: CDR1 MDHEN and CDR2 SYDVKM. CDR3 residues: CASSPWGTEAFF. The CDR3 DNA reads TGTGCCAGCAGCCCATGGGGCACTGAAGCTTTCTTT.

V gene TRBV7-2 combines with J gene TRBJ2-7; 8 bases agree with TRBD1. CDR1 and CDR2 (germline): SGHTA, FQGNSA. CDR3 size: 14 residues. The trim removed 5 bases at V and 2 bases at J, leaving 5 bases unmatched. In DNA form, the CDR3 reads TGTGCCAGCAGCCCGGGGACAGGTCCCTACGAGCAGTACTTC. Its protein product is CASSPGTGPYEQYF. The full variable domain, with the rest looked up from reference TRBV7-2 and TRBJ2-7, is GAGVSQSPSNKVTEKGKDVELRCDPISGHTALYWYRQSLGQGLEFLIYFQGNSAPDKSGLPSDRFSAERTGGSVSTLTIQRTQQEDSAVYLCASSPGTGPYEQYFGPGTRLTVT.

This sequence joins TRBV11-3 and TRBJ2-1; 9 nucleotides match TRBD2. The V gene's germline CDR1 is SGHNT and CDR2 YENEEA. J gave up 1 base and V 1 base, and 5 bases lay outside the gene matches. There are 17 residues in the CDR3. CDR3 amino acids: CASSLVGTSLSYNEQFF. CDR3 DNA sequence: TGTGCCAGCAGCTTAGTCGGGACTAGCCTTTCCTACAATGAGCAGTTCTTC.

V is TRBV7-9 and J is TRBJ2-5; D possibly corresponds to TRBD2 (5 bases). The CDR3 extends over 15 amino acids. Germline CDR1 and CDR2: SEHNR and FQNEAQ (reference sequence). Trimming left V 2 bases short and J 2 bases short, with 12 bases between. CDR3 region: CASSLSTGYQETQYF. Here the CDR3 DNA reads TGTGCCAGCAGCTTAAGTACGGGATATCAAGAGACCCAGTACTTC.

The CDR3, as DNA: TGTGCCTGGAGTGGAATAGGGATGTACCAAGAGACCCAGTACTTC. This gives the protein CAWSGIGMYQETQYF. The chain employs TRBV30 and TRBJ2-5; no clear D. This CDR3 has 15 amino acids. Germline V gene lookup returns CDR1 GTSNPN and CDR2 SVGIG (reference sequence). V was clipped by 1 base and J by 0 bases, with 12 bases between them.

The V gene is TRBV6-5, the J gene TRBJ1-4, with D maybe TRBD1 (5 bases). V was trimmed by 5 bases and J by 8 bases, leaving 18 bases between them. Germline lookup yields CDR1 MNHEY and CDR2 SVGAGI. The CDR3 extends over 15 amino acids. CDR3 amino acids: CASSRGTAEGEKLFF. CDR3 DNA sequence: TGTGCCAGCAGTCGGGGGACCGCCGAGGGGGAAAAACTGTTTTTT.

This chain links TRBV4-1 with TRBJ2-3; maybe TRBD2 (6 bases). Germline lookup yields CDR1 MGHRA and CDR2 YSYEKL. V gave up 4 bases and J gave up 3 bases, with 14 bases separating them. This CDR3 has 15 amino acids. This CDR3 reads CASSRDPRGTDTQYF. The CDR3, as DNA: TGCGCCAGCAGCCGGGACCCCCGGGGGACAGATACGCAGTATTTT.

The chain combines TRBV6-5 with TRBJ2-1; 9 bases align to TRBD2. V was clipped by 3 bases and J by 2 bases; unmatched bases: 2. This CDR3 comprises 15 residues. Germline V gene lookup returns CDR1 MNHEY and CDR2 SVGAGI. CDR3 nucleotide sequence: TGTGCCAGCAGTTATCAGCGGGAGGCCTACAATGAGCAGTTCTTC. Its protein product is CASSYQREAYNEQFF.

V and J are TRBV6-1 and TRBJ1-1, with D tentatively TRBD1 (6 bases). The ends were cut back, 7 bases at V and 5 bases at J, with 17 bases in the middle. Per germline, CDR1 MNHNS and CDR2 SASEGT. This CDR3 spans 14 amino acids. The CDR3 sequence: CASKTGGDNTEAFF. For the CDR3, the DNA is TGTGCCAGCAAGACCGGGGGCGATAATACTGAAGCTTTCTTT.

J is TRBJ2-5 and V is TRBV18; D is undetermined. Trimming shortened V by 2 bases and J by 1 base, and 8 bases separated the two germline ends. Per germline, CDR1 KGHSH and CDR2 LQKENI. The CDR3 loop spans 14 amino acids. CDR3 bases: TGTGCCAGCTCACCAAACAGCCTCCAAGAGACCCAGTACTTC. Its translation: CASSPNSLQETQYF.

The chain has TRBV28 and TRBJ1-1; D call uncertain. V was pared by 8 bases and J by 0 bases, with 19 bases between. The germline gives CDR1 MDHEN, CDR2 SYDVKM. The CDR3 is made up of 16 amino acids. This chain's CDR3 is CASGVTQLSLNTEAFF. The CDR3, as DNA: TGTGCCAGCGGTGTGACACAACTCTCCTTGAACACTGAAGCTTTCTTT.

V usage is TRBV6-1 and J usage is TRBJ1-1, with D maybe TRBD1 (5 bases). V lost 3 bases and J lost 4, with 18 bases in between. The length of the CDR3 is 16 residues. Germline values: CDR1 MNHNS, CDR2 SASEGT. CDR3 nucleotides: TGTGCCAGCAGTGACGCAGGGCTAAGGTTTGGCACTGAAGCTTTCTTT. This encodes CASSDAGLRFGTEAFF.

The chain combines TRBV2 with TRBJ2-3; 7 nucleotides line up with TRBD2. Germline V lookup: CDR1 SNHLY, CDR2 FYNNEI. Germline trimming cut 6 bases from V and 2 bases from J; bases unmatched to any gene: 8. This CDR3 is built from 15 residues. The CDR3 DNA reads as TGTGCCAGCAGGTACCGACTAGCAGACACAGATACGCAGTATTTT. Its protein is CASRYRLADTDTQYF.

The rearrangement uses TRBV9 and TRBJ2-7; D perhaps matches TRBD1 (6 bases). Germline V lookup: CDR1 SGDLS, CDR2 YYNGEE. The CDR3 sequence is 13 residues long. With 0 bases removed from V and 5 bases from J, the gap between germline ends came to 9 bases. The CDR3 DNA is TGTGCCAGCAGCGTAGGGCACAGGGACGAGCAGTACTTC. It yields the protein CASSVGHRDEQYF.